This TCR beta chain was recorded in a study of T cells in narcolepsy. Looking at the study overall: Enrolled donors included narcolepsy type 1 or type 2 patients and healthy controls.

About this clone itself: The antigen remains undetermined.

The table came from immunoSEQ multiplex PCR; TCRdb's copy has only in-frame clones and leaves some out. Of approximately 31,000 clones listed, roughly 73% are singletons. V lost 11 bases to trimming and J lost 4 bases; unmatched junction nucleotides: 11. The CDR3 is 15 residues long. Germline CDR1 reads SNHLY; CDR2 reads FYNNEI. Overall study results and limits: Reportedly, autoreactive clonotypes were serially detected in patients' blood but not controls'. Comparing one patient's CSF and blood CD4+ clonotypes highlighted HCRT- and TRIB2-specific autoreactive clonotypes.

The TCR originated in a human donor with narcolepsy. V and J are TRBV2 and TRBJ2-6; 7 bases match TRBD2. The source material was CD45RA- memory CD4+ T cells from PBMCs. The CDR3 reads CAGREGFTGANVLTF. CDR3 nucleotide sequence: TGTGCCGGTAGGGAGGGGTTTACCGGGGCCAACGTCCTGACTTTC.